Each of the 3 T cell receptor beta chains below was sequenced from the same sample in a study of technical replicates of blood from a few donors. Only in-frame clones appear in the TCRdb table, and some are missing; sequencing was by immunoSEQ multiplex PCR. The sample consists of roughly 59,000 clones, 86% of them appearing once. Sequencing was performed on PBMCs. The receptors shown here come from a human donor in good health. Some clones in this sample may be carry-over from other donors' samples.

The chain joins TRBV19 to TRBJ2-6, with 7 bases identical to TRBD2. Germline V CDR1 and CDR2: LNHDA, SQIVND (reference sequence). CDR3 length: 20 residues. With V trimmed by 0 bases and J by 0 bases, 11 bases remained unmatched. The CDR3 bases are TGTGCCAGTAGTATAGACTGGGGGGGAGGATACCCCTCTGGGGCCAACGTCCTGACTTTC. Amino acids: CASSIDWGGGYPSGANVLTF.

The gene calls are TRBV5-5 and TRBJ2-2; possibly TRBD1 for D (5 bases). Germline loops: CDR1 SGHKS, CDR2 YYEKEE (reference sequence). The germline V and J ends were trimmed by 6 bases and 1 base, with 13 bases remaining between them. The CDR3 sequence is 15 residues long. The DNA for the CDR3 is TGTGCCAGCAAGAGGCAGGGCCTGAACACCGGGGAGCTGTTTTTT. Its translation is CASKRQGLNTGELFF.

The chain recombines TRBV30 with TRBJ1-1, with D perhaps matching TRBD1 (6 bases). Germline CDR1 is GTSNPN and CDR2 is SVGIG (reference sequence). This CDR3 contains 14 residues. V was trimmed by 2 bases and J by 2 bases, leaving 12 bases between them. The CDR3 reads CAWSSDRRNTEAFF. Written as DNA, the CDR3 is TGTGCCTGGAGTTCTGACAGGCGTAACACTGAAGCTTTCTTT.